The source of this T cell receptor (beta chain) is a study of blood T cells in healthy people across ages. The CDR3 totals 16 residues. V gave up 5 bases and J gave up 2 bases; unmatched junction bases: 10. CDR1 is MNHEY, CDR2 SMNVEV, per germline (reference sequence). A word on this clonotype: Its antigen is undetermined.

The study, taken as a whole, reports: Bulk PBMC profiling left naive and antigen-experienced comparisons inconclusive.

The authors ran a second PCR of 7 to 11 cycles using a sample-barcoded 5' primer and a J-beta primer mix. Unique molecular identifiers of 12 random nucleotides labeled each cDNA. CDR3-containing paired-end reads numbered at least 2.5 million in each sample. TCRdb re-analysed the 5' RACE reads in MiXCR, keeping a single row per CDR3 protein. Here the sample spans roughly 1.6 million distinct CDR3 sequences, approximately 32% being singletons. The chain is built from TRBV27 and TRBJ2-3; 7 nucleotides match TRBD2. The clonotype was recovered from a woman aged 30 to 39 in good health. The sample consisted of blood. CDR3 loop: CASSLRDYGTTDTQYF. As DNA, the CDR3 is TGTGCCAGCAGTCTCCGGGACTACGGGACCACAGATACGCAGTATTTT.